This T cell receptor beta chain was sequenced during a study of T cells after yellow fever vaccination. They built TCR cDNA with 5'RACE template switching, a step that put in a universal primer site and UMIs. Each CDR3 protein gets one entry after TCRdb re-called the 5' RACE reads with MiXCR. The data show 200,000 to 250,000 distinct CDR3 sequences, with 6.9% seen just once and about 0.85% held by the top ten. The CDR3 is 13 residues long. Germline V gene sequence: CDR1 SGHTA, CDR2 FQGNSA. Deletions cut 3 bases from V and 1 base from J, with 6 bases between. This clonotype was observed a few times. The rearrangement links TRBV7-2 to TRBJ1-1; tentative D call: TRBD1 (5 bases). The clonotype was recovered from a man aged 25 to 45 who received the YFV17D yellow fever vaccine. The sample here was CD4+ T cells sorted from PBMCs, taken 15 days after the yellow fever booster vaccination. The CDR3 here is CASSFTGNTEAFF. In DNA, the CDR3 is TGTGCCAGCAGCTTCACAGGGAACACTGAAGCTTTCTTT.